The TCR beta chain under discussion was sequenced for a study of T cells after yellow fever vaccination. In germline, CDR1 is DFQATT, CDR2 SNEGSKA (reference sequence). J lost 8 bases, V lost 5 bases, and 8 bases had no gene match. The CDR3 has 13 residues. MiXCR was run by TCRdb on the 5' RACE reads, yielding one entry per CDR3 protein. Of around 590,000 distinct CDR3 sequences listed, approximately 13% are singletons. The sample holds a few counts of this clonotype. What it binds is unknown. General observations from the study: Within FACS-sorted repertoires, abundant clonotypes contaminating from the bulk population could be present. Although the secondary response was weaker, it peaked faster, at day 5 versus 15.

The chain uses TRBV20-1 and TRBJ1-1; 10 bases are a match to TRBD1. This receptor was taken from a man younger than 45 who received the YFV17D yellow fever vaccine. The sequencing here drew on PBMCs, taken on the day of the yellow fever booster vaccination. This CDR3 reads CSAYLLTGGEAFF. The CDR3 DNA is TGCAGTGCTTATCTCCTGACAGGGGGCGAAGCTTTCTTT.